This TCR beta chain was captured by sequencing in a study of cytomegalovirus exposure and HLA in healthy donors. About the research overall: Genetic ancestry analysis placed around four fifths of the 350 to 500 donors that were genotyped in the Caucasian-associated cluster.

PCR involved 60 Vbeta and 13 Jbeta primers. Method: immunoSEQ multiplex PCR; TCRdb's copy keeps in-frame clones and lacks some. The sample carries around 140,000 clones, more than 60% recorded once. About this clone itself: Antigen: not known.

From germline, CDR1 is LNHDA and CDR2 SQIVND (reference sequence). This CDR3 region has 17 residues. The V segment lost 5 bases and the J segment 0 bases; nucleotides outside the gene matches: 10. Study observations and caveats: In all likelihood, a cluster of highly shared sequence variants was a sequencing artifact. As was reported, the HLA-A and HLA-B alleles of most subjects were accurately predicted from TCR beta sequences. Roughly uniform depth of sequencing across donors was assumed in presence/absence analyses.

Sequencing input: PBMCs. The origin of this receptor is a young woman in good health and CMV-seronegative. The genes are TRBV19 and TRBJ1-1; 9 nucleotides align to TRBD1. CDR3: CASSPRGQGLMNTEAFF. The CDR3 nucleotides are TGTGCCAGTAGTCCCCGGGGACAGGGACTGATGAACACTGAAGCTTTCTTT.